These 10 T cell receptor beta chains share one sample of origin, sequenced in a study of blood T cell repertoires in COVID-19. Clones were read by immunoSEQ multiplex PCR, and TCRdb kept only the in-frame ones, dropping some. Of under 250,000 clones listed, 82% are singletons. Sample: peripheral blood. These receptor sequences come from a woman of 80 years or more with acute or convalescent COVID-19.

The rearrangement joins TRBV5-8 to TRBJ1-1; TRBD1 might be the D (6 bases). The germline V gene encodes CDR1 SGHTS and CDR2 YDEGEE. This CDR3 contains 16 residues. V lost 0 bases and J lost 5, with 17 bases in between. For the CDR3, the DNA is TGTGCCAGCAGCTTGGTCCGGACAGTGACTGAAACTGAAGCTTTCTTT. As protein: CASSLVRTVTETEAFF.

The V and J genes are TRBV6-5 and TRBJ2-2; possibly TRBD1 for D (6 bases). Germline assignment: CDR1 MNHEY and CDR2 SVGAGI. V was cut by 4 bases and J by 1 base, with 13 bases left in between. The CDR3 is 16 residues long. The CDR3: CASSSPTGENTGELFF. The CDR3 region has the DNA TGTGCCAGCAGTTCCCCGACAGGAGAGAACACCGGGGAGCTGTTTTTT.

This chain uses TRBV3-1 (or the pseudogene TRBV3-2) with TRBJ1-5, with D perhaps matching TRBD1 (5 bases). The V and J ends lost 1 base and 3 bases respectively, with 10 bases between them. The V gene's germline CDR1 is LGHDT and CDR2 YNNKEL (reference sequence). The length of the CDR3 is 15 residues. The CDR3 DNA is TGTGCCAGCAGCCAAGCTTACAGGTCCAATCAGCCCCAGCATTTT. This gives the protein CASSQAYRSNQPQHF.

The chain employs TRBV9 and TRBJ1-2; D possibly corresponds to TRBD1 (5 bases). This CDR3 has 14 amino acids. V was shortened by 0 bases and J by 0 bases, with 6 bases between the two germline ends. Germline values: CDR1 SGDLS, CDR2 YYNGEE. DNA for the CDR3: TGTGCCAGCAGCGTAGGGACATCTAACTATGGCTACACCTTC. Its protein is CASSVGTSNYGYTF.

The chain has TRBV28 and TRBJ1-1, with D unresolved. V lost 2 bases, J lost 1 base, and 17 bases lay in between. Germline assignment: CDR1 MDHEN and CDR2 SYDVKM. The CDR3 contains 17 residues. The CDR3 sequence is CASSLKTLVAGNTEAFF. CDR3 DNA sequence: TGTGCCAGCAGTTTAAAAACCCTGGTGGCGGGGAACACTGAAGCTTTCTTT.

V is TRBV19 and J is TRBJ1-5, with a possible D match to TRBD1 (5 bases). The CDR3 is 13 residues long. Germline V gene lookup returns CDR1 LNHDA and CDR2 SQIVND (reference sequence). V lost 3 bases and J lost 6, with 9 bases in between. The DNA of the CDR3 is TGTGCCAGTAGTATCGACAGTAGTCAGCCCCAGCATTTT. The encoded protein is CASSIDSSQPQHF.

The rearrangement links TRBV19 to TRBJ2-5, with 8 bases identical to TRBD1. CDR3 length: 13 amino acids. CDR1 is LNHDA and CDR2 is SQIVND in the germline V gene (reference sequence). The V segment lost 9 bases and the J segment 5 bases; nucleotides outside the gene matches: 8. CDR3 residues: CASSTGDGETQYF. For the CDR3, the DNA is TGTGCCAGCTCGACAGGGGATGGGGAGACCCAGTACTTC.

The chain has TRBV28 and TRBJ1-2; D possibly corresponds to TRBD1 (6 bases). Trimming removed 4 bases from V and 2 bases from J, with 20 bases in between. This CDR3 contains 17 residues. The V gene's germline CDR1 is MDHEN and CDR2 SYDVKM. CDR3 residues: CASSSSPGQKPNYGYTF. The CDR3 DNA reads as TGTGCCAGCAGTTCCTCTCCTGGACAGAAGCCCAACTATGGCTACACCTTC.

This chain links TRBV10-2 with TRBJ2-5, with 7 bases fitting TRBD1. V shed 6 bases and J 2 bases; nucleotides not matched to a gene: 12. The germline gives CDR1 WSHSY, CDR2 SAAADI. CDR3 length: 16 amino acids. This CDR3 reads CASRGQARLSQETQYF. In nucleotides, the CDR3 is TGCGCCAGCAGAGGACAGGCACGACTCTCTCAAGAGACCCAGTACTTC.

This rearrangement joins TRBV7-9 to TRBJ2-7; 8 nucleotides agree with TRBD2. CDR1 and CDR2 from the germline V gene are SEHNR and FQNEAQ (reference sequence). The CDR3 is made up of 14 amino acids. With 4 bases clipped from V and 4 bases from J, the junction kept 6 bases outside the gene matches. CDR3 residues: CASSSLAGTYEQYF. DNA for the CDR3: TGTGCCAGCAGCTCCTTAGCGGGGACATACGAGCAGTACTTC.